A single sample is the source of the 31 T cell receptor beta chains below, sequenced in a study of read filtering for tumor transcriptome and immune sequencing (dated by TCRdb to 2019 to 2021). This sample was sequenced with an Illumina HiSeq 4000. Starting from 400 to 450 ng RNA, TCR libraries were constructed with the Immunoverse kit using molecular barcoded adaptors that cover the alpha/delta and beta/gamma chains. The public reads were reanalyzed by TCRdb: fastp trimming at Q25, MiXCR alignment, in-frame beta chains only. Every entry covers one CDR3 protein and lists the most common genes and DNA from its rows. For this sample there are more than 30,000 distinct CDR3 sequences; approximately 14% appear just once. The top ten clonotypes cover less than 20% of the sample. Sequencing was done on a sample of a population of CD138-negative cells sorted from bone marrow. Taken with the paper, the label for cell subset or site translates to: bone marrow mononuclear cells depleted of CD138+ plasma/myeloma cells by negative magnetic selection. The origin of the receptors is a donor older than 35 with multiple myeloma.

This clonotype was picked up many times. The chain is built from TRBV28 and TRBJ2-1; TRBD2 agrees at 15 bases. Trimming removed 6 bases from V and 9 bases from J; junction bases left unmatched: 9. Germline V lookup: CDR1 MDHEN, CDR2 SYDVKM. The length of the CDR3 is 16 residues. CDR3 amino acids: CASSKGTSGGRGEQFF. CDR3 nucleotide sequence: TGTGCCAGCAGCAAGGGGACTAGCGGGGGGCGAGGTGAGCAGTTCTTC.

This clonotype was found once. This may be a read error: a much more frequent sequence differs by one nucleotide. V and J are TRBV5-1 and TRBJ1-3; no reliable D call. Trimming left V 2 bases short and J 0 bases short, with 12 bases between. The CDR3 contains 16 residues. CDR1 and CDR2 from the germline V gene are SGHRS and YFSETQ. The CDR3 is CASSLQGGVSGNTIYF. The CDR3 DNA sequence: TGCGCCAGCAGCTTACAAGGCGGCGTCTCTGGAAACACCATATATTTT.

In this sample, this clonotype turned up many times. The chain carries TRBV27 and TRBJ2-7, with D uncertain. The CDR3 runs to 14 residues. Germline V gives CDR1 MNHEY, CDR2 SMNVEV (reference sequence). Trimming took 0 bases from V and 3 from J, leaving 9 bases between them. The CDR3 is CASSLSIWGYEQYF. CDR3 bases: TGTGCCAGCAGTTTATCAATTTGGGGCTACGAGCAGTACTTC.

This clonotype was observed a few times. Since a far larger clone is one base different, this is likely a read error. It is likely a read error, because the conserved phenylalanine at the end of the CDR3 is missing. The J gene is TRBJ2-1, the V gene TRBV7-9; possibly TRBD1 for D (5 bases). The CDR3 spans 13 residues. Germline CDR1 and CDR2: SEHNR and FQNEAQ (reference sequence). V was trimmed by 2 bases and J by 8 bases, leaving 10 bases between them. DNA of the CDR3: TGTGCCAGCAGCTTAAGGGGCAGGGATGAGCAGTTCCTC. It encodes CASSLRGRDEQFL.

In the case of this clonotype: Being one base from a much bigger clone, this may be a read error. The genes are TRBV9 and TRBJ1-1, with no clear D. Germline CDR1 and CDR2: SGDLS and YYNGEE. This CDR3 is built from 13 residues. For the CDR3, the DNA is TGTGCCAGCAGCGGAACACTGAACACTGAAGATTTCTTT. This translates into CASSGTLNTEDFF.

This clonotype was detected many times. The chain combines TRBV9 with TRBJ2-7, with D hard to call. Trimming cost V 3 bases and J 2 bases, with 12 bases left between them. Germline values: CDR1 SGDLS, CDR2 YYNGEE. The CDR3 has 14 amino acids. CDR3 protein: CASSEVPSTYEQYF. For the CDR3, the DNA is TGTGCCAGCAGCGAAGTCCCCAGCACCTACGAGCAGTACTTC.

This clonotype qualifies as medium-sized. The V gene is TRBV9, the J gene TRBJ2-1; the match to TRBD2 covers 7 bases. Germline V gene data show CDR1 as SGDLS and CDR2 as YYNGEE. J lost 5 bases, V lost 1 base, and 6 bases had no gene match. This CDR3 has 15 amino acids. CDR3 DNA: TGTGCCAGCAGCGTAAGCGGGATACCAAACAATGAGCAGTTCTTC. Translation: CASSVSGIPNNEQFF.

This chain uses TRBV7-2 with TRBJ2-1, with 10 bases that match TRBD2. The CDR3 spans 17 residues. Losses at the gene ends were 3 bases for V and 2 bases for J; bases not matched to a gene: 7. In germline, CDR1 is SGHTA, CDR2 FQGNSA. The chain's CDR3 is CASSFKAGGIPYNEQFF. In nucleotides, the CDR3 is TGTGCCAGCAGCTTCAAAGCGGGGGGGATTCCCTACAATGAGCAGTTCTTC.

This clonotype was counted between two and nine times. The chain recombines TRBV7-9 with TRBJ1-5; no firm D call. CDR3 size: 12 residues. Trimming pared 6 bases from V and 5 bases from J, leaving 8 bases between. Germline V gene data show CDR1 as SEHNR and CDR2 as FQNEAQ (reference sequence). This CDR3 is CASSPGDQPQHF. DNA of the CDR3: TGTGCCAGCAGTCCTGGGGATCAGCCCCAGCATTTT.

As for this clonotype: This clone may be a read error of a much larger clone one base away. V and J are TRBV3-1 and TRBJ2-1, with 8 bases aligning to TRBD2. In germline, CDR1 is LGHDT, CDR2 YNNKEL (reference sequence). This CDR3 contains 15 residues. CDR3 region: CASSLAGRTYSEQFF. The CDR3, as DNA: TGTGCCAGCAGCTTAGCGGGGAGGACCTACAGTGAGCAGTTCTTC.

Regarding this clonotype: A read error is likely here: a far larger clone is one base away. The V and J genes are TRBV12-3 or TRBV12-4 and TRBJ1-2; D not resolved. Trimming shortened V by 1 base and J by 4 bases, and 10 bases separated the two germline ends. CDR3 length: 14 residues. Here the CDR3 DNA reads TGTGCCAGCAGTTTAGGGATACAGATCTATGGCTACACCTTC. This gives the protein CASSLGIQIYGYTF.

The CDR3 protein is CASSSVANTEAFF. In DNA, the CDR3 is TGTGCCAGCAGCTCGGTAGCGAACACTGAAGCTTTCTTT. The chain employs TRBV12-3 or TRBV12-4 and TRBJ1-1, with D hard to call. The CDR3 runs 13 residues. Trimming shortened V by 6 bases and J by 1 base, and 9 bases separated the two germline ends.

This clonotype has only a few counts. The V gene is TRBV20-1, the J gene TRBJ1-5; tentatively, D is TRBD1 (5 bases). Trimming took 4 bases from V and 0 from J, leaving 13 bases between them. Germline-derived CDR1 and CDR2 are DFQATT and SNEGSKA (reference sequence). The CDR3 has 15 residues. CDR3 DNA sequence: TGCAGTGCTACCAGGGACGGAAATAGCAATCAGCCCCAGCATTTT. Translation: CSATRDGNSNQPQHF.

About this clonotype: A far larger clone differs by one base, so this is likely a read error. This chain links TRBV7-9 with TRBJ1-1, with unresolved D. Germline CDR1 SEHNR, CDR2 FQNEAQ (reference sequence). CDR3 length: 15 residues. The CDR3 protein is CASSLEGWQNIEAFF. The CDR3 nucleotides are TGTGCCAGCAGCTTAGAAGGTTGGCAGAACATTGAAGCTTTCTTT.

This clonotype was observed many times. The CDR3 bases are TGCAGTGCTAGAGTACAGGGGCCCACTGAAGCTTTCTTT. Protein product: CSARVQGPTEAFF. V is TRBV20-1 and J is TRBJ1-1, with 7 bases fitting TRBD1. Trimming took 1 base from V and 4 from J; bases not matched to a gene: 3. Germline CDR1 DFQATT, CDR2 SNEGSKA (reference sequence). The CDR3 runs 13 residues.

This clonotype was observed many times. This chain links TRBV6-5 with TRBJ2-1; 10 bases line up with TRBD2. This CDR3 contains 15 residues. After removal of 6 bases from V and 4 bases from J, the junction contained 6 bases not matched to a gene. The germline gives CDR1 MNHEY, CDR2 SVGAGI. The chain's CDR3 is CASSYGLAEYNEQFF. The CDR3 DNA sequence: TGTGCCAGCAGCTACGGACTAGCGGAGTACAATGAGCAGTTCTTC.

On this clonotype itself: A much larger clone differs from this one at a single base, so this may be a read error. The rearrangement links TRBV2 to TRBJ2-1, with a tentative D call TRBD2 (5 bases). The germline V gene encodes CDR1 SNHLY and CDR2 FYNNEI. The ends were cut back, 11 bases at V and 1 base at J, with 18 bases in the middle. CDR3 length equals 15 residues. DNA for the CDR3: TGTGCCGGCATTGGTAGCGAAGGGTCCTACAATGAGCAGTTCTTC. Encoded protein: CAGIGSEGSYNEQFF.

The chain combines TRBV12-3 or TRBV12-4 with TRBJ2-2; 8 nucleotides match TRBD1. The CDR3 is made up of 13 amino acids. V shed 6 bases and J 6 bases; nucleotides not matched to a gene: 3. The CDR3 sequence: CASRGQAAGELFF. The CDR3 DNA reads TGTGCCAGCAGGGGACAGGCCGCCGGGGAGCTGTTTTTT.

This clonotype has ten or more counts. V and J are TRBV28 and TRBJ1-5, with 9 bases matching TRBD1. The CDR3 is 15 residues long. V lost 3 bases and J lost 5; bases outside the gene matches: 5. Germline V lookup: CDR1 MDHEN, CDR2 SYDVKM. The CDR3, as DNA: TGTGCCAGCAGTTTTGGCCGGGACAGGGATCAGCCCCAGCATTTT. The encoded protein is CASSFGRDRDQPQHF.

About this clonotype: A far larger clone lies a single base away; this is likely a read error. This sequence joins TRBV12-3 or TRBV12-4 and TRBJ1-4; D call uncertain. This CDR3 is built from 12 residues. The CDR3 loop reads CASGFRNEKLFF. The CDR3 nucleotides read TGTGCCAGCGGTTTTCGGAATGAAAAACTGTTTTTT.

This clonotype occurred a few times. A read error may be the cause here, since a much bigger clone is one base away. CDR3 protein: CSARDGKRQAGATEAFF. The CDR3 nucleotides are TGCAGTGCTAGAGATGGGAAAAGACAGGCCGGGGCCACTGAAGCTTTCTTT. This chain connects TRBV20-1 to TRBJ1-1; TRBD1 might be the D (6 bases). The CDR3 is made up of 17 amino acids. CDR1 and CDR2 from the germline V gene are DFQATT and SNEGSKA (reference sequence). Trimming pared 0 bases from V and 4 bases from J, leaving 21 bases between.

The chain joins TRBV6-1 to TRBJ2-1; D might be TRBD2 (7 bases). Trimming shortened V by 8 bases and J by 4 bases, and 15 bases separated the two germline ends. The germline V gene encodes CDR1 MNHNS and CDR2 SASEGT. CDR3 length equals 14 residues. CDR3 sequence (DNA): TGTGCCAGCGAGGGGGGGAACCTGTACAATGAGCAGTTCTTC. This sequence encodes CASEGGNLYNEQFF.

The sample holds many counts of this clonotype. This chain connects TRBV5-5 to TRBJ2-1; D is undetermined. Looked up from germline, CDR1 is SGHKS and CDR2 is YYEKEE (reference sequence). The V end lost 3 bases, the J end lost 15 bases, and 16 bases lay between the germline ends. CDR3 length: 12 residues. The CDR3 loop reads CASSSSQLASFF. The CDR3 DNA reads as TGTGCCAGCAGCTCGAGCCAGCTCGCGTCGTTCTTC.

This clonotype showed up many times. V gene TRBV27 combines with J gene TRBJ2-7; D is possibly TRBD1 (6 bases). Trimming cost V 8 bases and J 2 bases, with 13 bases left between them. The CDR3 has 13 amino acids. Germline V gene lookup returns CDR1 MNHEY and CDR2 SMNVEV (reference sequence). The CDR3: CASSKDSTYEQYF. CDR3 coding DNA: TGTGCCAGCTCCAAGGACAGTACCTACGAGCAGTACTTC.

This clonotype was detected a few times. Being one base from a much bigger clone, this may be a read error. The CDR3 reads CASSQLGREQYF. CDR3 coding DNA: TGTGCCAGCAGCCAACTTGGGCGGGAGCAGTACTTC. V usage is TRBV3-1 and J usage is TRBJ2-7; D is uncertain. CDR3 size: 12 residues. V was shortened by 2 bases and J by 7 bases, with 9 bases between the two germline ends. Germline V gene lookup returns CDR1 LGHDT and CDR2 YNNKEL (reference sequence).

This rearrangement joins TRBV27 to TRBJ2-3; no definite D call. There are 14 residues in the CDR3. In germline, CDR1 is MNHEY, CDR2 SMNVEV (reference sequence). Trimming stripped 1 base from V and 3 bases from J, with 8 bases between. DNA for the CDR3: TGTGCCAGCAGTTTATATCGCGGAACAGATACGCAGTATTTT. This sequence encodes CASSLYRGTDTQYF.

The gene calls are TRBV5-4 and TRBJ2-3; 7 bases align to TRBD1. There are 15 residues in the CDR3. J lost 3 bases, V lost 0 bases, and 4 bases had no gene match. From germline, CDR1 is SGHNT and CDR2 YYREEE (reference sequence). CDR3 nucleotide sequence: TGTGCCAGCAGCTTGGAGGGGGCCCAGACAGATACGCAGTATTTT. Protein: CASSLEGAQTDTQYF.

The V and J genes are TRBV2 and TRBJ2-7, with 12 bases matching TRBD2. The CDR3 has 16 residues. With V trimmed by 4 bases and J by 4 bases, 8 bases remained unmatched. Germline V CDR1 and CDR2: SNHLY, FYNNEI. The DNA of the CDR3 is TGTGCCAGCAGTGCCCCCCTAGCGGGGGGGTATTACGAGCAGTACTTC. This translates into CASSAPLAGGYYEQYF.

This clonotype was seen repeatedly, ten times or more. CDR3 coding DNA: TGCGCCAGCAGCTTGGCCCGGAGTGGTGATACGCAGTATTTT. Its protein is CASSLARSGDTQYF. The chain employs TRBV5-1 and TRBJ2-3, with D hard to call. CDR1 is SGHRS and CDR2 is YFSETQ in the germline V gene. There are 14 residues in the CDR3. V was cut by 0 bases and J by 6 bases, with 11 bases left in between.

To note about this clonotype: This may be a read error: a much more frequent sequence differs by one nucleotide. The chain links TRBV19 to TRBJ2-3; D is unclear. CDR3 length: 13 residues. Germline V gives CDR1 LNHDA, CDR2 SQIVND (reference sequence). V was clipped by 3 bases and J by 2 bases, with 6 bases between them. CDR3 coding DNA: TGTGCCAGTAGTATGGCTAACACAGATACGCAGTATTTT. Amino acid sequence: CASSMANTDTQYF. Full variable domain (remainder filled in from reference TRBV19 and TRBJ2-3): DGGITQSPKYLFRKEGQNVTLSCEQNLNHDAMYWYRQDPGQGLRLIYYSQIVNDFQKGDIAEGYSVSREKKESFPLTVTSAQKNPTAFYLCASSMANTDTQYFGPGTRLTVL.

On this clonotype itself: Its ends do not fully match the called genes, so a read error is possible. The V and J genes are TRBV20-1 and TRBJ1-3, with D unresolved. The germline gives CDR1 DFQATT, CDR2 SNEGSKA (reference sequence). CDR3 length: 12 residues. Here the CDR3 reads CSAPTTGSTIYF. As DNA, the CDR3 is TGCAGTGCCCCGACAACTGGAAGCACCATATATTTT.